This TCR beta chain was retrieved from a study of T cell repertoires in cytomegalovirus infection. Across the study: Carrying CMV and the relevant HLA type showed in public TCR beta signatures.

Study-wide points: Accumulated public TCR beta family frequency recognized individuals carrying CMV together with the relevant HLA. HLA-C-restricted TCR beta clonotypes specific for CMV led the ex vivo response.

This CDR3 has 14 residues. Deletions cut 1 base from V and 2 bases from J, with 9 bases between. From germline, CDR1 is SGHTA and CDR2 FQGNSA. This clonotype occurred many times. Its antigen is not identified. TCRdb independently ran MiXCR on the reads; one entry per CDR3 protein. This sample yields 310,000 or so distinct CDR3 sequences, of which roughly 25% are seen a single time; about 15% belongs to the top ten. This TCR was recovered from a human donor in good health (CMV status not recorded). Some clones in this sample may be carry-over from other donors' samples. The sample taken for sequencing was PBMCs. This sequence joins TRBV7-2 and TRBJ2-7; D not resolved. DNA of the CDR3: TGTGCCAGCAGCTTAGGGGTATCCGCCTACGAGCAGTACTTC. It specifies CASSLGVSAYEQYF.